This T cell receptor (beta chain) was documented in a study of neurological immune-mediated disorders. Study-wide findings and caveats: In HTLV-1-associated myelopathy, TCR clonal expansion was greatest, and in multiple sclerosis it was least, below healthy controls. Private repertoires in all groups were suggested by the absence of shared CDR3 amino acid sequences among expanded clones across subjects.

Per the germline V gene, CDR1 is LGHNA and CDR2 is YNFKEQ. The CDR3 is 16 amino acids. Germline trimming cut 1 base from V and 3 bases from J; bases unmatched to any gene: 5. TCRdb recomputed calls from the 5' RACE reads with MiXCR, one row per CDR3 protein. The table shows about 50,000 distinct CDR3 sequences, with 16% occurring only once. Of note for this clonotype: The target antigen is unknown.

This TCR was sampled from a man between 60 and 75 years old in good health. The source material was PBMCs. This chain connects TRBV4-2 to TRBJ2-5; 10 nucleotides match TRBD2. CDR3 nucleotides: TGTGCCAGCAGCCAAGGTAGCGGGAGGCGGGAAGAGACCCAGTACTTC. This gives the protein CASSQGSGRREETQYF.